One sample yielded the 10 T cell receptor beta chains listed below, sequenced in a study of cytomegalovirus exposure and HLA in healthy donors. The PCR made use of 60 Vbeta and 13 Jbeta primers. The protocol was immunoSEQ multiplex PCR, while the TCRdb copy is restricted to in-frame clones and leaves out a portion. The sample holds 200,000 to 250,000 clones, around 80% seen once. Sequences were obtained from PBMCs. The receptors here all came from a woman aged 55 to 70 in good health and CMV-seropositive.

The sample holds one count of this clone. This chain links TRBV5-1 with TRBJ1-4; 9 bases line up with TRBD1. V shed 3 bases and J 7 bases; nucleotides not matched to a gene: 4. CDR3 size: 14 residues. Germline V gene data show CDR1 as SGHRS and CDR2 as YFSETQ. In nucleotides, the CDR3 is TGCGCCAGCAGCTCGGGACAGGGACTTGAAAAACTGTTTTTT. It yields the protein CASSSGQGLEKLFF. Using reference TRBV5-1 and TRBJ1-4 for the parts outside the CDR3, the full variable domain is KAGVTQTPRYLIKTRGQQVTLSCSPISGHRSVSWYQQTPGQGLQFLFEYFSETQRNKGNFPGRFSGRQFSNSRSEMNVSTLELGDSALYLCASSSGQGLEKLFFGSGTQLSVL.

This clone was counted a single time. CDR3 bases: TGTGCCAGCAGTACAGGGATGGGAAACACCATATATTTT. This sequence encodes CASSTGMGNTIYF. The V and J genes are TRBV28 and TRBJ1-3; a possible D gene is TRBD1 (6 bases). Trimming took off 5 bases at V and 4 bases at J, with 9 bases between the two ends. This CDR3 region has 13 residues. Germline CDR1 is MDHEN and CDR2 is SYDVKM.

A few counts support this clone. J is TRBJ1-5 and V is TRBV19; 9 nucleotides line up with TRBD1. J lost 7 bases, V lost 8 bases, and 12 bases had no gene match. Germline V CDR1 and CDR2: LNHDA, SQIVND (reference sequence). There are 15 residues in the CDR3. CDR3 DNA sequence: TGTGCCAGTCGAAGGGACAGGGCGGAGGGCCAGCCCCAGCATTTT. This gives the protein CASRRDRAEGQPQHF.

The chain couples TRBV2 to TRBJ2-7; D is possibly TRBD1 (5 bases). The V end was cut by 6 bases, the J end by 6 bases, with 9 bases between. CDR3 size: 11 residues. CDR1 SNHLY and CDR2 FYNNEI come from the germline V gene. This CDR3 reads CASSYDSEQYF. CDR3 DNA sequence: TGTGCCAGCAGCTATGACAGCGAGCAGTACTTC.

This chain connects TRBV6-5 to TRBJ1-5, with 7 bases that match TRBD1. V lost 6 bases, J lost 0 bases, and 5 bases stayed unmatched. CDR3 length equals 15 residues. The V gene's germline CDR1 is MNHEY and CDR2 SVGAGI. As DNA, the CDR3 is TGTGCCAGCAGAAGGGACAGATATAGCAATCAGCCCCAGCATTTT. Protein product: CASRRDRYSNQPQHF.

V usage is TRBV7-9 and J usage is TRBJ1-1, with 8 positions matching TRBD1. The CDR3 loop spans 16 amino acids. The germline V gene encodes CDR1 SEHNR and CDR2 FQNEAQ (reference sequence). V shed 5 bases and J 0 bases; nucleotides not matched to a gene: 8. Here the CDR3 reads CASSQLGQVLNTEAFF. The CDR3 DNA reads as TGTGCCAGCAGCCAACTGGGACAGGTCCTGAACACTGAAGCTTTCTTT.

This clone was counted a few times. The chain has TRBV28 and TRBJ2-1; 8 bases match TRBD2. CDR3 length: 18 residues. The germline CDR1 and CDR2 sequences are MDHEN and SYDVKM. V gave up 2 bases and J gave up 1 base; unmatched junction bases: 10. The CDR3 region is CASSLPLGGGGSYNEQFF. DNA of the CDR3: TGTGCCAGCAGTTTACCCCTCGGGGGCGGGGGGTCCTACAATGAGCAGTTCTTC.

As for this clone: One end of the junction does not line up with germline, which may come from a read error. This sequence joins TRBV7-9 and TRBJ1-5, with D unclear. Germline CDR1 is SEHNR and CDR2 is FQNEAQ (reference sequence). The CDR3 has 15 residues. Here the CDR3 DNA reads TGTTCCAGCAGCCCCCAACGTGGGGAGGATCAGCCCCAGCATTTT. Its protein product is CSSSPQRGEDQPQHF.

In its sample, this clone was seen a few times. The V gene is TRBV19, the J gene TRBJ2-3, with 8 nucleotides matching TRBD1. Germline CDR1 reads LNHDA; CDR2 reads SQIVND (reference sequence). The length of the CDR3 is 16 residues. Unmatched junction bases numbered 10, after V lost 4 bases and J lost 4 bases. The CDR3 region is CASSTLWTGRSDTQYF. The CDR3 DNA follows: TGTGCCAGTAGTACCCTTTGGACAGGGAGGTCAGATACGCAGTATTTT.

V is TRBV5-1 and J is TRBJ2-7; 9 bases line up with TRBD2. Germline loops: CDR1 SGHRS, CDR2 YFSETQ. The CDR3 is 15 residues long. With 4 bases clipped from V and 0 bases from J, the junction kept 5 bases outside the gene matches. The DNA for the CDR3 is TGCGCCAGCAGCCCAGTTAGCGGGAGCTCCTACGAGCAGTACTTC. It is translated as CASSPVSGSSYEQYF. Drawing the rest from reference TRBV5-1 and TRBJ2-7, the complete variable domain is KAGVTQTPRYLIKTRGQQVTLSCSPISGHRSVSWYQQTPGQGLQFLFEYFSETQRNKGNFPGRFSGRQFSNSRSEMNVSTLELGDSALYLCASSPVSGSSYEQYFGPGTRLTVT.